The clone carrying this TCR beta chain was seen at least ten times. Trimming took 3 bases from V and 1 from J, leaving 16 bases between them. The CDR3 runs 16 residues. Germline V gives CDR1 LNHNV, CDR2 YYDKDF (reference sequence). TCR beta CDR3 sequences were amplified from RNA transcripts. Researchers ran a first-round RT-PCR on the TCR CDR3 using the HTBI primer set. A single record per CDR3 protein comes from TCRdb applying MiXCR to the multiplex PCR reads. The data show fewer than 350,000 distinct CDR3 sequences, with about a sixth seen just once and about a sixth held by the top ten. This entry comes from a study of T cells in Graves' hyperthyroidism and ophthalmopathy.

This chain joins TRBV15 and TRBJ2-7, with D perhaps matching TRBD1 (8 bases). The sequence came from a woman between 40 and 55 years old with Graves' ophthalmopathy. Sequencing input: blood. The DNA for the CDR3 is TGTGCCACCAGCAGCGGGGGGACAGGTGGGTCCTACGAGCAGTACTTC. It is translated as CATSSGGTGGSYEQYF.